This is a list of T cell receptor beta chains from one sample in a study of early stage breast cancer tumors. Sequencing was performed with immunoSEQ multiplex PCR; in TCRdb, only in-frame clones are kept and a portion is missing. The sample holds tens of thousands of clones; roughly 78% are singletons and the top ten take roughly an eighth. Sequenced sample: blood. Receptors were obtained from a person in their sixties with breast cancer. Both conserved end residues are part of each CDR3. D genes are given only for firm matches. Size is stated for part of the rows, as once, few or many counts, or as a class when the clone is expanded.

-	TRBV29-1	TRBJ1-1	-	TGCAGCGTGCGGGGGCGAGCGTACACTGAAGCTTTCTTT	CSVRGRAYTEAFF
TRBD1	TRBV25-1	TRBJ2-3	few	TGTGCCAGCAGTGAATATTTGGGGACAGGGAGTCTCACAGATACGCAGTATTTT	CASSEYLGTGSLTDTQYF
TRBD1	TRBV5-4	TRBJ2-7	once	TGTGCCAGCAGCTTTCAGGGGGCCTACGAGCAGTACTTC	CASSFQGAYEQYF
TRBD1	TRBV7-8	TRBJ1-1	few	TGTGCCAGCACCCCTATGGACAGGGGGAATGCTGAAGCTTTCTTT	CASTPMDRGNAEAFF
-	TRBV7-2	TRBJ2-7	-	TGTGCCAGCAGCTTAGCGAGGAACTCCTACGAGCAGTACTTC	CASSLARNSYEQYF
-	TRBV9	TRBJ2-5	-	TGTGCCAGCAGCGTAGGGGTTTCGGGACAAGAGACCCAGTACTTC	CASSVGVSGQETQYF
TRBD2	TRBV7-2	TRBJ2-7	-	TGTGCCAGCAGCTTAGTTAGCGGGAGCAATGACGAGCAGTACTTC	CASSLVSGSNDEQYF
-	TRBV6-5	TRBJ1-1	once	TGTGCCAGCAAAACAACAACCGCTGAAGCTTTCTTT	CASKTTTAEAFF
TRBD2	TRBV4-3	TRBJ2-3	-	TGCGCCAGCAGCCAAGATACACTAGCGGGAGAAGCAGATACGCAGTATTTT	CASSQDTLAGEADTQYF
-	TRBV7-2	TRBJ2-5	-	TGTGCCAGCAGCGATCGTGGGGGGTCTGGAGAGACCCAGTACTTC	CASSDRGGSGETQYF
TRBD1	TRBV6-5	TRBJ2-1	-	TGTGCCAGCAGTTACTCAGGGGGCCTGTACAATGAGCAGTTCTTC	CASSYSGGLYNEQFF
TRBD1	TRBV7-2	TRBJ1-2	-	TGTGCCAGCAGCCGCGACAGGGTACGTGGCTACACCTTC	CASSRDRVRGYTF
-	TRBV7-2	TRBJ2-7	-	TGTGCCAGCAGCTTATTGGACACCCCTGCCTACGAGCAGTACTTC	CASSLLDTPAYEQYF
TRBD1	TRBV7-9	TRBJ2-2	-	TGTGCCAGCAGCTTAGGACAGGGGGCGTCCGGGGAGCTGTTTTTT	CASSLGQGASGELFF
TRBD1	TRBV27	TRBJ1-2	medium-sized	TGTGCCAGCGGCGAGGGACAGGGGGCCCCTTGGTATGGCTACACCTTC	CASGEGQGAPWYGYTF
-	TRBV27	TRBJ2-2	-	TGTGCCAGCAGTCCGCAGGGACTTGGGACCGGGGAGCTGTTTTTT	CASSPQGLGTGELFF
TRBD1	TRBV5-1	TRBJ2-1	-	TGCGCCAGCAGAGGCAGGGGGTTGGACAATGAGCAGTTCTTC	CASRGRGLDNEQFF
-	TRBV29-1	TRBJ1-1	-	TGCAGCGTTGCTCCATCATCCGGGGTGAACACTGAAGCTTTCTTT	CSVAPSSGVNTEAFF
-	TRBV4-1	TRBJ2-2	once	TGCGCCAGCAGCCCACAGAACACATACACCGGGGAGCTGTTTTTT	CASSPQNTYTGELFF
-	TRBV18	TRBJ1-1	once	TGTGCCAGCTCACCATTCTCGGCAGGGAACACTGAAGCTTTCTTT	CASSPFSAGNTEAFF
TRBD2	TRBV7-8	TRBJ2-2	-	TGTGCCAGCAGCAGAGACCGGGCTAGCGGGGACACCGGGGAGCTGTTTTTT	CASSRDRASGDTGELFF
TRBD1	TRBV27	TRBJ2-7	-	TGTGCCAGCAGTCCATATCTGCTTCGACAGGGGAGGTACGAGCAGTACTTC	CASSPYLLRQGRYEQYF
-	TRBV27	TRBJ2-1	-	TGTGCCAGCAATTCTGAGGACAATGAGCAGTTCTTC	CASNSEDNEQFF
TRBD1	TRBV4-1	TRBJ1-3	once	TGCGCCAGCAGCCAAGAAGGGCCGGGACAGCTTTCTGGAAACACCATATATTTT	CASSQEGPGQLSGNTIYF
-	TRBV11-2	TRBJ1-2	-	TGTGCCAGCAGCCACGGGACATCATACTATGGCTACACCTTC	CASSHGTSYYGYTF
-	TRBV9	TRBJ1-5	-	TGTGCCAGCAGCGGACGCGGATACAATCAGCATTTT	CASSGRGYNQHF
-	TRBV10-3	TRBJ1-1	-	TGTGCCATCAGTCAGGGGTCTGGGAACACTGAAGCTTTCTTT	CAISQGSGNTEAFF
-	TRBV9	TRBJ1-1	-	TGTGCCAGCAGCGTAGGTAATGACGAGGGCGGCACTGAAGCTTTCTTT	CASSVGNDEGGTEAFF
-	TRBV5-4	TRBJ2-7	-	TGTGCCAGCAGCTTGGCTCAGGGCTTATCCTACGAGCAGTACTTC	CASSLAQGLSYEQYF
TRBD1	TRBV2	TRBJ1-5	-	TGTGCCAGCAGTGACGGGACAGTTAGCAATCAGCCCCAGCATTTT	CASSDGTVSNQPQHF
-	TRBV19	TRBJ2-3	-	TGTGCCAGTAGCTATACGATCACAGATACGCAGTATTTT	CASSYTITDTQYF
TRBD1	TRBV30	TRBJ2-7	-	TGTGCCTGGAGCGACAGGGTGAGGGAGCAGTACTTC	CAWSDRVREQYF
-	TRBV5-6	TRBJ1-2	once	TGTGCCAGCAGGAAGAATCAGGGTGTGAGTGGCTACACCTTC	CASRKNQGVSGYTF
TRBD1	TRBV30	TRBJ1-2	-	TGTGCCTGGAGTTTTATACAGGGGGCGAATGGCTACACCTTC	CAWSFIQGANGYTF
TRBD1	TRBV6-5	TRBJ2-7	-	TGTGCCAGCGGATGGTCGACAGGGCCCTACGAGCAGTACTTC	CASGWSTGPYEQYF
TRBD1	TRBV19	TRBJ2-3	-	TGTGCCAGTAGTCGGACAGGGGGAGGCGATACGCAGTATTTT	CASSRTGGGDTQYF
-	TRBV4-1	TRBJ2-3	-	TGCGCCAGCAGCCGGGACTTCACAGATACGCAGTATTTT	CASSRDFTDTQYF
TRBD2	TRBV30	TRBJ2-7	-	TGTGCCTGGAGATCTGTGGGGGGAGGGACCTACGAGCAGTACTTC	CAWRSVGGGTYEQYF
-	TRBV4-2	TRBJ2-6	-	TGTGCCAGCAGCCAAGGGGCACTGGTGTCTGGGGCCAACGTCCTGACTTTC	CASSQGALVSGANVLTF
TRBD2	TRBV7-9	TRBJ2-3	few	TGTGCCAGCAGCGAACGACTAGCGGGGGACACAGATACGCAGTATTTT	CASSERLAGDTDTQYF
TRBD1	TRBV29-1	TRBJ2-7	few	TGCAGCGTTCTTGGACAGGGGGTAACGGACGAGCAGTACTTC	CSVLGQGVTDEQYF
TRBD1	TRBV27	TRBJ1-2	-	TGTGCCAGCAGTTTCCACGCAGGGGGACTTTACGGCTACACCTTC	CASSFHAGGLYGYTF
-	TRBV6-1	TRBJ2-7	few	TGTGCCAGCAGTGGTGAAGGGGGTAGCGACTCCTACGAGCAGTACTTC	CASSGEGGSDSYEQYF
TRBD2	TRBV27	TRBJ2-1	-	TGTGCCACAAAGGGACTAGCGGGGCCGGATGAGCAGTTCTTC	CATKGLAGPDEQFF
-	TRBV4-2	TRBJ2-3	-	TGTGCCAGCAGCCAAGATACGTGGGGGCCAGATACGCAGTATTTT	CASSQDTWGPDTQYF
TRBD1	TRBV2	TRBJ1-5	few	TGTGCCAGCAGTGAGCGGACAGGGAGGAGTCAGCCCCAGCATTTT	CASSERTGRSQPQHF
-	TRBV11-2	TRBJ2-7	-	TGTGCCAGCAGCCCCGGGACTTTGTACGAGCAGTACTTC	CASSPGTLYEQYF
-	TRBV11-3	TRBJ1-4	once	TGTGCCAGCAGCTTACGCCGCTTGGGCGAAAAACTGTTTTTT	CASSLRRLGEKLFF
-	TRBV11-3	TRBJ2-2	-	TGTGCCAGCAGCTCAAGAGTCAACACCGGGGAGCTGTTTTTT	CASSSRVNTGELFF
TRBD1	TRBV9	TRBJ2-7	-	TGTGCCAGCAGCGTAACAGGGGGCACCGAGCAGTACTTC	CASSVTGGTEQYF
-	TRBV5-1	TRBJ2-2	few	TGCGCCAGCAGCTTGGCGGTGAACACCGGGGAGCTGTTTTTT	CASSLAVNTGELFF
TRBD2	TRBV9	TRBJ2-3	-	TGTGCCAGCAGCACCTCCGGGACTAGCGGGATCATGCAGCATACGCAGTATTTT	CASSTSGTSGIMQHTQYF
-	TRBV5-5	TRBJ2-7	-	TGTGCCAGCAGCCGGGAGTGGGAGCAGTACTTC	CASSREWEQYF
TRBD1	TRBV19	TRBJ1-5	-	TGTGCCAGTAGTAAGGAGGGGGCTCGCAATCAGCCCCAGCATTTT	CASSKEGARNQPQHF
-	TRBV5-1	TRBJ1-1	-	TGCGCCAGCAGACAAGGGGCGAACACTGAAGCTTTCTTT	CASRQGANTEAFF